This T cell receptor (beta chain) was found in a study of T cell responses to AZD1222 COVID-19 vaccine. Study outcomes and limitations: The donor group comprised mostly white British people and more females; the analysis possibly underestimated clonal diversity. Only six AZD1222 recipients tested seropositive at baseline.

V shed 3 bases and J shed 0 bases, with 17 bases lying between them. CDR3 length: 18 amino acids. Germline CDR1 is MGHDK and CDR2 is SYGVNS. With respect to this clone: Its antigen is still unknown.

Assay used: immunoSEQ multiplex PCR; TCRdb lists only in-frame clones, some missing. The data hold more than 140,000 clones, with 70% to 90% observed a single time. This clonotype originated in an adult in good health. Sequencing was performed on peripheral blood, taken on day 0 of AZD1222 vaccination. This chain connects TRBV25-1 to TRBJ1-4; a possible D gene is TRBD1 (5 bases). This chain's CDR3 is CASSDRAGQASTNEKLFF. In DNA, the CDR3 is TGTGCCAGCAGTGACAGGGCGGGTCAGGCCTCAACTAATGAAAAACTGTTTTTT.